The table lists the clone carrying this T cell receptor beta chain with a few counts. The antigen is unknown. V shed 6 bases and J shed 0 bases, with 12 bases lying between them. The V gene's germline CDR1 is SNHLY and CDR2 FYNNEI. CDR3 length: 16 residues. The data stem from a study of T-cell reconstitution after alpha-beta-depleted transplantation in children. Study results and caveats: Most T-cell counts and diversity one year after the transplant came from T cells that were newly produced. Where alpha-beta T cells came from about two months after transplant was reportedly several hundred expanded graft clones. There were some patients whose high TCRbeta diversity at day 60 came from surviving recipient T cells and thymic progenitors.

Unique molecular identifiers were incorporated when the TCRbeta library was constructed. TCRdb ran MiXCR on the PCR reads and lists one entry per CDR3 protein. The sample carries hundreds of thousands of distinct CDR3 sequences, roughly 13% recorded once. This TCR came from a male patient younger than 18 who had a stem cell transplant for acute myeloid leukemia, so the T cells may come from the graft donor. This specimen was PBMCs, mostly from graft donor cells, taken 360 days after TCRalphabeta/CD19-depleted stem cell transplant. The chain joins TRBV2 to TRBJ2-6; D may be TRBD2 (6 bases). The CDR3 reads CASRRGLLSGANVLTF. Here the CDR3 DNA reads TGTGCCAGCAGAAGGGGACTGCTCTCTGGGGCCAACGTCCTGACTTTC.